Shown below are 21 T cell receptor beta chains from a single sample sequenced in a study of T cell changes during pregnancy in multiple sclerosis. TCRdb keeps only in-frame clones here, not all; method: immunoSEQ multiplex PCR. In the table there are 45,000 to 65,000 clones, around 90% of which are singletons. This specimen consisted of peripheral blood, obtained after pregnancy. These receptors all come from a female donor in good health, enrolled as a control in a pregnancy study.

The CDR3: CSVVPPGLHEQYF. The CDR3 nucleotides are TGCAGCGTCGTGCCTCCGGGACTGCACGAGCAGTACTTC. The rearrangement joins TRBV29-1 to TRBJ2-7; D may be TRBD2 (6 bases). Trimming shortened V by 6 bases and J by 5 bases, and 17 bases separated the two germline ends. Germline CDR1 reads SQVTM; CDR2 reads ANQGSEA. This CDR3 spans 13 amino acids.

The chain has TRBV30 and TRBJ2-5, with 11 positions matching TRBD2. The CDR3 runs to 14 residues. Per the germline V gene, CDR1 is GTSNPN and CDR2 is SVGIG (reference sequence). The J segment lost 2 bases and the V segment lost 1 base, leaving 0 bases of the junction unmatched. CDR3 sequence reads: CAWSGLAGQETQYF. CDR3 nucleotides: TGTGCCTGGAGTGGACTAGCGGGGCAAGAGACCCAGTACTTC.

V is TRBV5-1 and J is TRBJ1-4; 8 bases are shared with TRBD1. V was pared by 5 bases and J by 6 bases, with 9 bases of the junction left unmatched. The CDR3 sequence is 15 residues long. Germline lookup yields CDR1 SGHRS and CDR2 YFSETQ. CDR3 residues: CASSRTGGRDEKLFF. CDR3 sequence (DNA): TGCGCCAGCAGTCGCACAGGGGGTAGAGATGAAAAACTGTTTTTT.

The chain combines TRBV14 with TRBJ2-2, with TRBD1 matching 8 bases. J gave up 4 bases and V 5 bases, and 6 bases lay outside the gene matches. This CDR3 is 15 amino acids long. Germline V gene data show CDR1 as SGHDN and CDR2 as FVKESK. The CDR3 protein is CASSNGQGGTGELFF. In nucleotides, the CDR3 is TGTGCCAGCAGCAACGGACAGGGCGGCACCGGGGAGCTGTTTTTT.

The chain has TRBV28 and TRBJ2-7, with 8 nucleotides matching TRBD1. Germline V gene lookup returns CDR1 MDHEN and CDR2 SYDVKM. The V gene end was trimmed by 3 bases and the J gene end by 4 bases; junction bases not matched to a gene: 8. The CDR3 length is 15 residues. Here the CDR3 reads CASSFLRDRIYEQYF. DNA for the CDR3: TGTGCCAGCAGTTTCCTCCGGGACAGGATTTACGAGCAGTACTTC.

V is TRBV27 and J is TRBJ2-7, with 7 bases matching TRBD2. The V gene end was trimmed by 2 bases and the J gene end by 3 bases; junction bases not matched to a gene: 7. Germline V gives CDR1 MNHEY, CDR2 SMNVEV (reference sequence). The CDR3 is 15 amino acids. CDR3 loop: CASSLGPSGIYEQYF. CDR3 nucleotide sequence: TGTGCCAGCAGTTTAGGTCCTAGCGGAATCTACGAGCAGTACTTC.

This rearrangement joins TRBV7-2 to TRBJ1-5; D might be TRBD1 (6 bases). Deletions cut 4 bases from V and 1 base from J, with 11 bases between. Germline lookup yields CDR1 SGHTA and CDR2 FQGNSA. CDR3 length: 15 residues. In DNA, the CDR3 is TGTGCCAGCAGCTCCTACAGGGTGAGCAATCAGCCCCAGCATTTT. Encoded protein: CASSSYRVSNQPQHF. The complete variable domain, with remaining parts taken from reference TRBV7-2 and TRBJ1-5, reads GAGVSQSPSNKVTEKGKDVELRCDPISGHTALYWYRQSLGQGLEFLIYFQGNSAPDKSGLPSDRFSAERTGGSVSTLTIQRTQQEDSAVYLCASSSYRVSNQPQHFGDGTRLSIL.

V usage is TRBV30 and J usage is TRBJ1-6; TRBD1 might be the D (5 bases). Trimming pared 0 bases from V and 9 bases from J, leaving 12 bases between. The CDR3 runs 14 residues. The germline CDR1 and CDR2 sequences are GTSNPN and SVGIG (reference sequence). Here the CDR3 DNA reads TGTGCCTGGAGTGTACAAACGGACACTTCACCCCTCCACTTT. Translating gives CAWSVQTDTSPLHF. Together with reference TRBV30 and TRBJ1-6, the CDR3 gives the full variable domain: SQTIHQWPATLVQPVGSPLSLECTVEGTSNPNLYWYRQAAGRGLQLLFYSVGIGQISSEVPQNLSASRPQDRQFILSSKKLLLSDSGFYLCAWSVQTDTSPLHFGNGTRLTVT.

The genes are TRBV29-1 and TRBJ2-1; 10 bases are shared with TRBD1. The CDR3 totals 12 residues. Germline CDR1 and CDR2: SQVTM and ANQGSEA. V gave up 6 bases and J gave up 9 bases; unmatched junction bases: 5. The CDR3 DNA reads as TGCAGCGTCCCGGGACAGGGGATTGAGCAGTTCTTC. This sequence encodes CSVPGQGIEQFF.

The rearrangement uses TRBV6-6 and TRBJ2-7; TRBD2 aligns across 7 bases. Losses at the gene ends were 5 bases for V and 6 bases for J; bases not matched to a gene: 13. This CDR3 comprises 15 residues. The germline gives CDR1 MNHNY, CDR2 SVGAGI (reference sequence). CDR3 amino acids: CASSRPTGGGREQYF. The CDR3 DNA follows: TGTGCCAGCAGTCGACCGACGGGGGGAGGGCGCGAGCAGTACTTC.

This chain uses TRBV7-2 with TRBJ1-2; D is unresolved. CDR1 and CDR2 from the germline V gene are SGHTA and FQGNSA. V lost 5 bases and J lost 9, with 22 bases in between. The CDR3 sequence is 15 residues long. The CDR3, as DNA: TGTGCCAGCAGCCCGCTCGGGAGGCTAGAGGGAAGCTACACCTTC. It encodes CASSPLGRLEGSYTF.

The genes are TRBV7-3 and TRBJ2-3, with 9 bases fitting TRBD2. Germline loops: CDR1 SGHTA, CDR2 FQGTGA. The CDR3 covers 16 residues. J gave up 4 bases and V 1 base, and 6 bases lay outside the gene matches. The CDR3 coding sequence is TGTGCCAGCAGCTTAAAGACGGCGGGGGGGCCAGATACGCAGTATTTT. Translating it yields CASSLKTAGGPDTQYF.

This clone was recorded a few times. J is TRBJ1-1 and V is TRBV30; TRBD1 matches 11 bases. Trimming cost V 8 bases and J 4 bases; bases outside gene matches: 6. Germline V gene data show CDR1 as GTSNPN and CDR2 as SVGIG (reference sequence). The CDR3 sequence is 13 residues long. CDR3 region: CARGQGAGTEAFF. The CDR3 DNA is TGTGCCCGAGGACAGGGGGCCGGCACTGAAGCTTTCTTT.

The chain combines TRBV14 with TRBJ1-6; D not resolved. The CDR3 contains 13 residues. Germline CDR1 SGHDN, CDR2 FVKESK. Trimming shortened V by 4 bases and J by 6 bases, and 7 bases separated the two germline ends. The CDR3 here is CASSPRLNSPLHF. CDR3 sequence (DNA): TGTGCCAGCAGCCCGAGGCTTAATTCACCCCTCCACTTT.

V usage is TRBV5-4 and J usage is TRBJ2-2; unclear D gene. Deletions cut 1 base from V and 7 bases from J, with 8 bases between. Germline values: CDR1 SGHNT, CDR2 YYREEE (reference sequence). This CDR3 is 13 amino acids long. CDR3 sequence (DNA): TGTGCCAGCAGCTTGCTCCGGAGCGGGGAGCTGTTTTTT. This sequence encodes CASSLLRSGELFF. Variable domain in full (rest from reference TRBV5-4 and TRBJ2-2): ETGVTQSPTHLIKTRGQQVTLRCSSQSGHNTVSWYQQALGQGPQFIFQYYREEENGRGNFPPRFSGLQFPNYSSELNVNALELDDSALYLCASSLLRSGELFFGEGSRLTVL.

The V and J genes are TRBV18 and TRBJ1-6; D might be TRBD1 (5 bases). V was shortened by 6 bases and J by 7 bases, with 13 bases between the two germline ends. In germline, CDR1 is KGHSH, CDR2 LQKENI. This CDR3 comprises 14 residues. DNA of the CDR3: TGTGCCAGCTCCCCCGACAGACGGAATTCACCCCTCCACTTT. Protein product: CASSPDRRNSPLHF.

This sequence joins TRBV4-2 and TRBJ1-2; TRBD1 agrees at 10 bases. Trimming removed 4 bases from V and 7 bases from J; junction bases left unmatched: 9. CDR3 length: 15 residues. Germline-derived CDR1 and CDR2 are LGHNA and YNFKEQ. The CDR3 nucleotides are TGTGCCAGCAGCCTGGACAGGGGGGCGAGGGGTGGCTACACCTTC. It is translated as CASSLDRGARGGYTF.

The rearrangement uses TRBV5-8 and TRBJ1-1, with a tentative D call TRBD1 (6 bases). The CDR3 runs 15 residues. Germline lookup yields CDR1 SGHTS and CDR2 YDEGEE. Between the trimmed V and J ends, which lost 3 bases and 4 bases, there was a span of 16 bases. The CDR3 sequence is CASSWTRQGITEAFF. CDR3 coding DNA: TGTGCCAGCAGCTGGACCAGGCAGGGGATCACTGAAGCTTTCTTT.

The chain couples TRBV11-3 to TRBJ2-7, with D perhaps matching TRBD2 (6 bases). Trimming stripped 4 bases from V and 0 bases from J, with 16 bases between. Germline-derived CDR1 and CDR2 are SGHNT and YENEEA. This CDR3 has 16 amino acids. CDR3 bases: TGTGCCAGCAGCTCCAACACAGCGGGTTACTCCTACGAGCAGTACTTC. Amino acids: CASSSNTAGYSYEQYF.

The rearrangement uses TRBV7-3 and TRBJ2-2; 11 nucleotides agree with TRBD2. Germline CDR1 SGHTA, CDR2 FQGTGA. V lost 5 bases to trimming and J lost 4 bases; unmatched junction nucleotides: 6. The CDR3 has 16 amino acids. The CDR3 region has the DNA TGTGCCAGCAGCCCCCGGCTAGCGGGAGGCACCGGGGAGCTGTTTTTT. It yields the protein CASSPRLAGGTGELFF. Supplemented by reference TRBV7-3 and TRBJ2-2, the full variable domain reads GAGVSQTPSNKVTEKGKYVELRCDPISGHTALYWYRQSLGQGPEFLIYFQGTGAADDSGLPNDRFFAVRPEGSVSTLKIQRTERGDSAVYLCASSPRLAGGTGELFFGEGSRLTVL.

The rearrangement joins TRBV6-4 to TRBJ2-2; possible D gene TRBD2, 5 bases. The germline CDR1 and CDR2 sequences are MRHNA and SNTAGT. Deletions cut 7 bases from V and 3 bases from J, with 15 bases between. The CDR3 has 15 amino acids. The CDR3: CASTPEGVDTGELFF. The CDR3 bases are TGTGCCAGCACCCCAGAGGGAGTCGACACCGGGGAGCTGTTTTTT.